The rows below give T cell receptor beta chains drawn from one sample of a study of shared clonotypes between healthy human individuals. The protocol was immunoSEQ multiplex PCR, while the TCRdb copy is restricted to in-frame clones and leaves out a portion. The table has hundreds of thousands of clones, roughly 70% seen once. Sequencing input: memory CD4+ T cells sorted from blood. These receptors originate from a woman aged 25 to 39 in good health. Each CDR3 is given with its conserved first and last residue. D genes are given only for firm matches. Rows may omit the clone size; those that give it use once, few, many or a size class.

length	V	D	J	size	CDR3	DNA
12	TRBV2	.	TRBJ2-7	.	CASSRDSPVQYF	TGTGCCAGCAGTCGGGACTCCCCGGTCCAGTACTTC
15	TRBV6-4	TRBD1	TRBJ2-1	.	CASSDQDRAYNEQFF	TGTGCCAGCAGTGATCAGGACAGGGCCTACAATGAGCAGTTCTTC
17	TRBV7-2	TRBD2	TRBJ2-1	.	CASSLVSGRLSYNEQFF	TGTGCCAGCAGCTTAGTAAGCGGGAGGCTCTCCTACAATGAGCAGTTCTTC
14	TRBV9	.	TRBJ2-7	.	CASSVHAGSYEQYF	TGTGCCAGCAGCGTTCACGCGGGAAGCTACGAGCAGTACTTC
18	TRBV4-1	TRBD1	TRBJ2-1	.	CASSQGDAWGQKNNEQFF	TGCGCCAGCAGCCAAGGGGACGCCTGGGGACAGAAAAACAATGAGCAGTTCTTC
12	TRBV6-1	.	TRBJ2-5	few	CARASLEETQYF	TGTGCCAGGGCGAGTCTGGAAGAGACCCAGTACTTC
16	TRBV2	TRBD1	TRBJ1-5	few	CASTRDSQLSNQPQHF	TGTGCCAGCACCAGGGACAGCCAATTAAGCAATCAGCCCCAGCATTTT
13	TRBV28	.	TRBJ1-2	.	CASSALGVQGYTF	TGTGCCAGCAGCGCTCTCGGAGTGCAAGGCTACACCTTC
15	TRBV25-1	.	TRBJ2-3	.	CASSALARGTDTQYF	TGTGCCAGCAGTGCCCTGGCAAGGGGCACAGATACGCAGTATTTT
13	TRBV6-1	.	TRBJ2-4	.	CASRVLAKNIQYF	TGTGCCAGCCGGGTCCTAGCCAAAAACATTCAGTACTTC
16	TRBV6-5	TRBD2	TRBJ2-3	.	CASSYTGLAGADTQYF	TGTGCCAGCAGTTACACAGGACTAGCGGGAGCAGATACGCAGTATTTT
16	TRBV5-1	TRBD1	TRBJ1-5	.	CASSLFGTGDNQPQHF	TGCGCCAGCAGCTTGTTTGGGACAGGGGACAATCAGCCCCAGCATTTT
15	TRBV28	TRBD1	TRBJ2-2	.	CASSSGQGATGELFF	TGTGCCAGCAGTTCGGGACAGGGGGCGACCGGGGAGCTGTTTTTT
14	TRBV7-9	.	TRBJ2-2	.	CASSSWTVTGELFF	TGTGCCAGCAGCTCATGGACAGTCACCGGGGAGCTGTTTTTT
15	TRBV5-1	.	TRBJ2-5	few	CASSLGPEAQETQYF	TGCGCCAGCAGCTTGGGACCGGAAGCCCAAGAGACCCAGTACTTC
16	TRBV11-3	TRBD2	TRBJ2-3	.	CASSLGEREKTDTQYF	TGTGCCAGCAGCTTAGGGGAGCGGGAGAAGACAGATACGCAGTATTTT
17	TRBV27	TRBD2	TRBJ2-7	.	CASSPWTSGRARSEQYF	TGTGCCAGCAGTCCCTGGACTAGCGGGAGGGCCCGATCCGAGCAGTACTTC
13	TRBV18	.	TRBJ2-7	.	CASSPWREDEQYF	TGTGCCAGCTCACCATGGCGGGAAGACGAGCAGTACTTC
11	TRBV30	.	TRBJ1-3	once	CAWSSGATIYF	TGTGCCTGGAGTTCCGGGGCCACCATATATTTT
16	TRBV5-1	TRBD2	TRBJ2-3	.	CASSSGLAGLTDTQYF	TGCGCCAGCAGCTCGGGACTAGCGGGGCTCACAGATACGCAGTATTTT
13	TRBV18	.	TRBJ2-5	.	CASSPGLRETQYF	TGTGCCAGCTCACCGGGACTTCGAGAGACCCAGTACTTC
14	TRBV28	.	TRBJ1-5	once	CASRILVSNQPQHF	TGTGCCAGCCGTATCCTAGTTAGCAATCAGCCCCAGCATTTT
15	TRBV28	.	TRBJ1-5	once	CASSLPQGYNQPQHF	TGTGCCAGCAGCCTTCCCCAGGGTTACAATCAGCCCCAGCATTTT
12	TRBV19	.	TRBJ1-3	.	CASQGAGNTIYF	TGTGCCTCACAGGGAGCTGGAAACACCATATATTTT
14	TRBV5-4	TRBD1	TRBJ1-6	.	CASSFDRVNSPLHF	TGTGCCAGCAGCTTCGACAGGGTTAATTCACCCCTCCACTTT
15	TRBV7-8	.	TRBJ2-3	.	CASSERDPTTDTQYF	TGTGCCAGCAGCGAACGGGATCCCACCACAGATACGCAGTATTTT
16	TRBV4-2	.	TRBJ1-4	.	CASSQDLTRGAEKLFF	TGTGCCAGCAGCCAAGATCTCACCAGGGGCGCCGAAAAACTGTTTTTT
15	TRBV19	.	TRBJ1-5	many	CASSATSTAGQPQHF	TGTGCCAGTAGTGCAACATCCACAGCGGGTCAGCCCCAGCATTTT
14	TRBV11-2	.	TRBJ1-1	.	CASSTQAFRVGAFF	TGTGCCAGCAGCACGCAAGCTTTCAGGGTGGGGGCTTTCTTT
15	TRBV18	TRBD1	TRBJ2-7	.	CASSPKGQVNYEQYF	TGTGCCAGCTCACCAAAGGGACAGGTAAACTACGAGCAGTACTTC
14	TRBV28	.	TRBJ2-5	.	CASGNSALQETQYF	TGTGCCAGCGGGAACTCGGCTCTTCAAGAGACCCAGTACTTC
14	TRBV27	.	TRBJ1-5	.	CASSPWRGHQPQHF	TGTGCCAGCAGTCCTTGGCGCGGACATCAGCCCCAGCATTTT
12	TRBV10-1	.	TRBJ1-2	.	CASSDRPYGYTF	TGCGCCAGCAGTGACAGGCCGTATGGCTACACCTTC
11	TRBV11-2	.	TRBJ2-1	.	CASSLNNEQFF	TGTGCCAGCAGCTTAAACAATGAGCAGTTCTTC
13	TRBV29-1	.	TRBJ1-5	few	CSAADGSNQPQHF	TGCAGCGCCGCGGACGGTAGCAATCAGCCCCAGCATTTT
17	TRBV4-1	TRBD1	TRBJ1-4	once	CASSQERLGQINEKLFF	TGCGCCAGCAGCCAAGAAAGGTTGGGACAGATAAATGAAAAACTGTTTTTT
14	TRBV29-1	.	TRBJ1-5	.	CSVERSFSNQPQHF	TGCAGCGTTGAGCGGAGTTTTAGCAATCAGCCCCAGCATTTT
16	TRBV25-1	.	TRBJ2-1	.	CASSESGAIRYNEQFF	TGTGCCAGCAGTGAGTCCGGGGCCATCCGCTACAATGAGCAGTTCTTC
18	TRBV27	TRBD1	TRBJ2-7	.	CASSSPRGTGTSLYEQYF	TGTGCCAGCAGTTCGCCCCGAGGGACAGGGACTTCCCTCTACGAGCAGTACTTC
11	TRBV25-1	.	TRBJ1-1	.	CASSARMEAFF	TGTGCCAGCAGTGCAAGGATGGAAGCTTTCTTT
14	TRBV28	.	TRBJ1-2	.	CASKTKPGYYGYTF	TGTGCCAGCAAGACAAAGCCCGGGTACTATGGCTACACCTTC
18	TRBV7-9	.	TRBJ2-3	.	CASNPHRLGVVARVTQYF	TGTGCCAGCAACCCTCACCGACTTGGAGTTGTAGCCCGAGTTACGCAGTATTTT
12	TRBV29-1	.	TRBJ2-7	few	CSARGGRYEQYF	TGCAGCGCCAGGGGAGGGAGGTACGAGCAGTACTTC
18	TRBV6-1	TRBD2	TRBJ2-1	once	CASSEVVALLAGSNEQFF	TGTGCCAGCAGTGAAGTTGTTGCGTTGCTAGCGGGGAGCAATGAGCAGTTCTTC
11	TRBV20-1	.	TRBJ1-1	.	CSARGPREAFF	TGCAGTGCTAGAGGCCCCCGTGAAGCTTTCTTT
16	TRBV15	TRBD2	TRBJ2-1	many	CATSTGRPSSYNEQFF	TGTGCCACCAGCACCGGGAGGCCCAGCTCCTACAATGAGCAGTTCTTC
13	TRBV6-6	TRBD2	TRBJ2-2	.	CASGTRSIGELFF	TGTGCCAGCGGGACTAGAAGTATCGGGGAGCTGTTTTTT
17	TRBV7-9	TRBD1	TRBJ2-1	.	CASINADRESRTNEQFF	TGTGCCAGCATCAATGCGGACAGGGAGTCCCGGACTAATGAGCAGTTCTTC
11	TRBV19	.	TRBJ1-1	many	CACTTAAEAFF	TGTGCCTGTACCACGGCTGCTGAAGCTTTCTTT
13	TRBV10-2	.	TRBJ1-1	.	CASSDLGNTEAFF	TGCGCCAGCAGTGATCTGGGGAACACTGAAGCTTTCTTT
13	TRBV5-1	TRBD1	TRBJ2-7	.	CASSWDRIYEQYF	TGCGCCAGCAGCTGGGACAGGATCTACGAGCAGTACTTC
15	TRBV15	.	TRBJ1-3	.	CATSSDLRPGNTIYF	TGTGCCACCAGCAGCGACCTCCGACCAGGAAACACCATATATTTT
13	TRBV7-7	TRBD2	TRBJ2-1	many	CASSSGLANEQFF	TGTGCCAGCAGCTCGGGACTAGCGAATGAGCAGTTCTTC
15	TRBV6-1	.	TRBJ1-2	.	CASSESPLANYGYTF	TGTGCCAGCAGTGAATCTCCTTTAGCTAACTATGGCTACACCTTC
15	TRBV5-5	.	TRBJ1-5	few	CASSFKGFSNQPQHF	TGTGCCAGCAGCTTTAAAGGTTTCAGCAATCAGCCCCAGCATTTT